Below, 30 T cell receptor beta chains from the same sample are listed, as sequenced in a study of blood T cell repertoires in COVID-19. Repertoires were generated with immunoSEQ multiplex PCR, while TCRdb's copy carries only in-frame clones and drops some. Here the sample spans 250,000 to 300,000 clones, over 80% being singletons. Sequenced input: PBMCs or T cells enriched from blood (not recorded which). The receptors originated from a human donor in a cohort exposed to, infected with or recovered from COVID-19 (not recorded which). The donor label of this sample is uncertain.

This clone was counted once. The chain combines TRBV4-1 with TRBJ2-5; TRBD2 matches at 11 bases. CDR1 and CDR2 from the germline V gene are MGHRA and YSYEKL. Trimming cost V 4 bases and J 3 bases; bases outside gene matches: 13. The CDR3 covers 18 residues. CDR3 nucleotides: TGCGCCAGCAGCCCCCGCCCCAGACTAGCGGGGACCGAAGAGACCCAGTACTTC. Amino acids: CASSPRPRLAGTEETQYF.

The V call is TRBV2, the J call TRBJ1-4; TRBD1 is a possible D gene (5 bases). The CDR3 is 14 amino acids. Trimming took off 7 bases at V and 7 bases at J, with 16 bases between the two ends. Germline V gives CDR1 SNHLY, CDR2 FYNNEI. CDR3 DNA sequence: TGTGCCAGCACCGCGCTCCGAGACAGTGAAAAACTGTTTTTT. Translating it yields CASTALRDSEKLFF.

This clone was recorded only once. The gene calls are TRBV28 and TRBJ2-7; D unresolved. Germline CDR1 MDHEN, CDR2 SYDVKM. The CDR3 length is 14 residues. V lost 5 bases to trimming and J lost 6 bases, with 17 bases between them. In nucleotides, the CDR3 is TGTGCCAGCAGTCCGACAATAGTTCTCTCCGAGCAGTACTTC. It specifies CASSPTIVLSEQYF.

J is TRBJ2-1 and V is TRBV2; D might be TRBD1 (6 bases). The CDR3 extends over 15 amino acids. CDR1 and CDR2 from the germline V gene are SNHLY and FYNNEI. V was shortened by 6 bases and J by 0 bases, with 12 bases between the two germline ends. CDR3 DNA sequence: TGTGCCAGCAGCCCCGGGACACCCTCCTACAATGAGCAGTTCTTC. Protein: CASSPGTPSYNEQFF.

The V and J genes are TRBV7-8 and TRBJ2-7; D is ambiguous. The V gene lost 2 bases and the J gene lost 4 bases, with 9 bases spanning the gap. Germline V gene data show CDR1 as SGHVS and CDR2 as FQNEAQ. The CDR3 is made up of 13 amino acids. Here the CDR3 DNA reads TGTGCCAGCAGCTTATCAACAGCATACGAGCAGTACTTC. Translating gives CASSLSTAYEQYF.

In its sample, this clone was seen a few times. The chain couples TRBV7-7 to TRBJ2-5; D remains ambiguous. Looked up from germline, CDR1 is SSHAT and CDR2 is FNYEAQ (reference sequence). CDR3 length: 15 amino acids. The ends were cut back, 3 bases at V and 2 bases at J, with 13 bases in the middle. In nucleotides, the CDR3 is TGTGCCAGCAGCTTTAAAGCAGGTGGACAAGAGACCCAGTACTTC. Translating gives CASSFKAGGQETQYF.

This clone was picked up one time. This chain joins TRBV12-5 and TRBJ2-1, with TRBD2 matching 11 bases. Germline V gene sequence: CDR1 LGHNT, CDR2 FRNRAP. The trim removed 6 bases at V and 7 bases at J, leaving 5 bases unmatched. This CDR3 is 14 amino acids long. CDR3 protein: CASGTSGGRNEQFF. CDR3 nucleotide sequence: TGTGCTAGTGGAACTAGCGGGGGACGGAATGAGCAGTTCTTC.

The chain recombines TRBV7-9 with TRBJ2-7; 9 positions match TRBD1. The junction had 6 bases not matched to a gene; V was cut back by 6 bases and J by 6 bases. This CDR3 contains 13 residues. Looked up from germline, CDR1 is SEHNR and CDR2 is FQNEAQ (reference sequence). The CDR3 loop is CASRKQGASEQYF. The CDR3 DNA follows: TGTGCCAGCAGAAAACAGGGGGCGAGCGAGCAGTACTTC.

On this clone: Different DNA sequences within this sample yield the same CDR3. V and J are TRBV18 and TRBJ1-1; a weak D match, TRBD1 (5 bases). V lost 4 bases, J lost 3 bases, and 9 bases lay in between. This CDR3 has 13 residues. The germline V gene encodes CDR1 KGHSH and CDR2 LQKENI. DNA of the CDR3: TGTGCCAGCTCACGGGGGGAGGACACTGAAGCTTTCTTT. Translation gives CASSRGEDTEAFF.

CDR3 residues: CASSPKGGRTYSPLHF. The CDR3 DNA is TGTGCCAGCAGCCCAAAAGGCGGGCGGACCTATTCACCCCTCCACTTT. The chain carries TRBV25-1 and TRBJ1-6; D not resolved. This CDR3 is 16 amino acids long. With 6 bases removed from V and 8 bases from J, the gap between germline ends came to 20 bases. From germline, CDR1 is MGHDK and CDR2 SYGVNS.

The chain employs TRBV24-1 and TRBJ2-1, with TRBD1 as a possible D gene (6 bases). The CDR3 runs 14 residues. Trimming removed 3 bases at V and 2 bases at J, with 7 bases between. Germline-derived CDR1 and CDR2 are KGHDR and SFDVKD. The CDR3 is CATSDQGTYNEQFF. Here the CDR3 DNA reads TGTGCCACCAGTGATCAGGGGACCTACAATGAGCAGTTCTTC.

This clone has only one observation. CDR3 sequence reads: CASSLYPEADTQYF. The CDR3, as DNA: TGTGCCAGCAGTTTATATCCGGAGGCAGATACGCAGTATTTT. The chain recombines TRBV27 with TRBJ2-3, with a tentative D call TRBD2 (5 bases). The germline CDR1 and CDR2 sequences are MNHEY and SMNVEV (reference sequence). The CDR3 is 14 residues long. Trimming shortened V by 1 base and J by 4 bases, and 9 bases separated the two germline ends.

The rearrangement uses TRBV5-4 and TRBJ2-2; 12 bases line up with TRBD2. Looked up from germline, CDR1 is SGHNT and CDR2 is YYREEE (reference sequence). V was clipped by 4 bases and J by 2 bases; unmatched bases: 9. The CDR3 has 18 residues. The CDR3 sequence: CASSTRLAGVLNTGELFF. CDR3 sequence (DNA): TGTGCCAGCAGCACTCGACTAGCGGGGGTCCTCAACACCGGGGAGCTGTTTTTT. The full variable domain, its missing parts supplied by reference TRBV5-4 and TRBJ2-2, is ETGVTQSPTHLIKTRGQQVTLRCSSQSGHNTVSWYQQALGQGPQFIFQYYREEENGRGNFPPRFSGLQFPNYSSELNVNALELDDSALYLCASSTRLAGVLNTGELFFGEGSRLTVL.

Points on this clone: The same CDR3 arises from other DNA sequences in this sample as well. The chain links TRBV6-5 to TRBJ1-5, with 9 bases matching TRBD1. Per germline, CDR1 MNHEY and CDR2 SVGAGI. The CDR3 extends over 15 amino acids. J was trimmed by 2 bases and V by 6 bases; bases with no gene match: 5. The CDR3: CASSPGQGGNQPQHF. CDR3 bases: TGTGCCAGCAGCCCGGGACAGGGTGGCAATCAGCCCCAGCATTTT.

The chain uses TRBV7-8 and TRBJ1-2, with 7 nucleotides matching TRBD1. This CDR3 contains 15 residues. The germline CDR1 and CDR2 sequences are SGHVS and FQNEAQ. V shed 5 bases, J shed 8 bases, and the junction held 14 bases outside the gene matches. The CDR3 loop is CASSLQSEQGRGYTF. In DNA, the CDR3 is TGTGCCAGCAGCCTCCAATCCGAACAGGGGCGCGGCTACACCTTC. Full variable domain (remainder filled in from reference TRBV7-8 and TRBJ1-2): GAGVSQSPRYKVAKRGQDVALRCDPISGHVSLFWYQQALGQGPEFLTYFQNEAQLDKSGLPSDRFFAERPEGSVSTLKIQRTQQEDSAVYLCASSLQSEQGRGYTFGSGTRLTVV.

The CDR3 DNA reads TGTGCCTGGAGCGGGGGGAGTGGCTCTGGAAACACCATATATTTT. Its protein is CAWSGGSGSGNTIYF. The chain joins TRBV30 to TRBJ1-3, with a tentative D call TRBD1 (5 bases). V gave up 3 bases and J gave up 0 bases, with 12 bases separating them. The CDR3 is 15 residues long. Germline V gene sequence: CDR1 GTSNPN, CDR2 SVGIG (reference sequence).

The chain recombines TRBV24-1 with TRBJ1-4; 9 bases align to TRBD1. Germline assignment: CDR1 KGHDR and CDR2 SFDVKD. CDR3 length equals 16 residues. V gave up 4 bases and J gave up 8 bases; unmatched junction bases: 10. CDR3 bases: TGTGCCACCAGTGACCATACCGGGACAGGGAACGAAAAACTGTTTTTT. It yields the protein CATSDHTGTGNEKLFF.

The chain has TRBV4-1 and TRBJ2-1; TRBD2 matches 8 bases. Unmatched junction bases numbered 10, after V lost 4 bases and J lost 2 bases. The CDR3 contains 17 residues. From germline, CDR1 is MGHRA and CDR2 YSYEKL. Written as DNA, the CDR3 is TGCGCCAGCAGCCTAAGGGGGTTAGCGGGGACCTACAATGAGCAGTTCTTC. It specifies CASSLRGLAGTYNEQFF.

This clone was observed at least ten times. The chain is built from TRBV4-1 and TRBJ2-5; TRBD2 matches 9 bases. Germline V gene data show CDR1 as MGHRA and CDR2 as YSYEKL. Unmatched junction bases numbered 5, after V lost 1 base and J lost 2 bases. The CDR3 is 16 amino acids. The CDR3 loop reads CASSQGKRGEQETQYF. The DNA for the CDR3 is TGCGCCAGCAGCCAAGGGAAGCGGGGGGAACAAGAGACCCAGTACTTC.

The chain uses TRBV20-1 and TRBJ2-7, with TRBD2 as a possible D gene (5 bases). The V end was cut by 3 bases, the J end by 4 bases, with 13 bases between. Per the germline V gene, CDR1 is DFQATT and CDR2 is SNEGSKA (reference sequence). This CDR3 region has 13 residues. DNA of the CDR3: TGCAGTGCTAGTTCCGGACTCTCGTACGAGCAGTACTTC. The encoded protein is CSASSGLSYEQYF.

This chain links TRBV7-9 with TRBJ2-1; 9 bases agree with TRBD2. The germline V gene has CDR1 SEHNR and CDR2 FQNEAQ (reference sequence). J lost 1 base, V lost 5 bases, and 9 bases had no gene match. CDR3 length: 17 residues. CDR3 loop: CASSPRGGEISYNEQFF. The CDR3 DNA is TGTGCCAGCAGCCCGCGCGGGGGGGAGATTTCCTACAATGAGCAGTTCTTC. The whole variable domain, filled in from reference TRBV7-9 and TRBJ2-1, reads DTGVSQNPRHKITKRGQNVTFRCDPISEHNRLYWYRQTLGQGPEFLTYFQNEAQLEKSRLLSDRFSAERPKGSFSTLEIQRTEQGDSAMYLCASSPRGGEISYNEQFFGPGTRLTVL.

The CDR3 here is CASSRVVNTEAFF. Here the CDR3 DNA reads TGCGCCAGCAGCCGTGTCGTGAACACTGAAGCTTTCTTT. This chain links TRBV5-1 with TRBJ1-1; D gene uncertain. There are 13 residues in the CDR3. V lost 4 bases and J lost 0, with 7 bases in between. Germline CDR1 and CDR2: SGHRS and YFSETQ.

This chain links TRBV12-3 or TRBV12-4 with TRBJ2-7; maybe TRBD2 (6 bases). There are 12 residues in the CDR3. V was clipped by 3 bases and J by 5 bases, with 8 bases between them. The CDR3 here is CASSFPGDEQYF. In DNA, the CDR3 is TGTGCCAGCAGTTTCCCGGGGGACGAGCAGTACTTC.

This chain connects TRBV3-1 (or the pseudogene TRBV3-2) to TRBJ1-2; unclear D gene. CDR1 and CDR2 (germline): LGHDT, YNNKEL (reference sequence). The CDR3 loop spans 13 amino acids. V gave up 6 bases and J gave up 5 bases, with 13 bases separating them. CDR3 coding DNA: TGTGCCAGCAGACCCGGGAACAGTTATGGCTACACCTTC. Its translation is CASRPGNSYGYTF.

This sequence joins TRBV5-4 and TRBJ1-2; D possibly corresponds to TRBD1 (6 bases). Germline-derived CDR1 and CDR2 are SGHNT and YYREEE (reference sequence). V shed 6 bases and J shed 4 bases, with 13 bases lying between them. The CDR3 extends over 13 amino acids. The CDR3 protein is CASTRTATYGYTF. CDR3 bases: TGTGCCAGCACCCGGACAGCGACCTATGGCTACACCTTC.

The V and J genes are TRBV3-1 (or the pseudogene TRBV3-2) and TRBJ2-2; maybe TRBD2 (6 bases). Trimming took off 8 bases at V and 5 bases at J, with 12 bases between the two ends. The V gene's germline CDR1 is LGHDT and CDR2 YNNKEL (reference sequence). CDR3 size: 13 residues. In DNA form, the CDR3 reads TGTGCCAGCGGGGGGTCGGAGACCGGGGAGCTGTTTTTT. Its translation is CASGGSETGELFF.

A note on this clone: This same CDR3 is encoded by further DNA sequences in the sample. The chain joins TRBV30 to TRBJ2-5, with no clear D. Germline values: CDR1 GTSNPN, CDR2 SVGIG (reference sequence). Trimming took 0 bases from V and 4 from J, leaving 6 bases between them. The length of the CDR3 is 12 residues. In DNA, the CDR3 is TGTGCCTGGAGTGTATCCGGAGAGACCCAGTACTTC. This gives the protein CAWSVSGETQYF.

CDR3 sequence: CASTLDWGAVKENTEAFF. The CDR3 DNA is TGTGCCAGTACCCTCGACTGGGGAGCCGTGAAAGAGAACACTGAAGCTTTCTTT. V and J are TRBV19 and TRBJ1-1; D ambiguous. V was cut by 7 bases and J by 1 base, with 25 bases left in between. Germline V gene lookup returns CDR1 LNHDA and CDR2 SQIVND (reference sequence). This CDR3 comprises 18 residues. Variable domain in full (rest from reference TRBV19 and TRBJ1-1): DGGITQSPKYLFRKEGQNVTLSCEQNLNHDAMYWYRQDPGQGLRLIYYSQIVNDFQKGDIAEGYSVSREKKESFPLTVTSAQKNPTAFYLCASTLDWGAVKENTEAFFGQGTRLTVV.

The CDR3 DNA reads as TGTGCCAGTAGTGCTGGACAGCTACAATCTCTCTATGGCTACACCTTC. As protein: CASSAGQLQSLYGYTF. The chain employs TRBV19 and TRBJ1-2, with a possible D match to TRBD1 (6 bases). The CDR3 covers 16 residues. CDR1 and CDR2 (germline): LNHDA, SQIVND (reference sequence). The ends were cut back, 5 bases at V and 4 bases at J, with 20 bases in the middle.

The V call is TRBV4-1, the J call TRBJ2-3, with TRBD2 matching over 15 bases. V gave up 4 bases and J gave up 2 bases; unmatched junction bases: 7. The CDR3 has 18 amino acids. The germline CDR1 and CDR2 sequences are MGHRA and YSYEKL. The CDR3 reads CASSRGTSGGRNTDTQYF. The CDR3 region has the DNA TGCGCCAGCAGCCGCGGGACTAGCGGGGGGCGAAACACAGATACGCAGTATTTT.